This TCR beta chain was profiled in a study of T-cell memory formation after mild COVID-19. Whole-study results and caveats: The appearance of some responding clones in pre-infection memory suggested that cross-reactive memory joined. Second-wave clones with a day 37 peak had unconfirmed SARS-CoV-2 specificity. Shrinking CD4+ clones resided mostly in CM and EM, and CD8+ ones in EMRA.

Of note for this clonotype: Its target is not known.

Germline V gene data show CDR1 as DFQATT and CDR2 as SNEGSKA (reference sequence). The CDR3 has 15 amino acids. J gave up 2 bases and V 6 bases, and 10 bases lay outside the gene matches. MiXCR, run by TCRdb on the 5' RACE reads, gives a single entry per CDR3 protein. The data contain roughly 400,000 distinct CDR3 sequences, approximately 16% of them seen just once; the ten biggest clones take up 20% to 25%. This TCR was recovered from a man younger than 30 who had mild COVID-19 (a few samples of this study predate the infection). Cell type and time point are not known. Input material: PBMCs or a T cell subset sorted from them (not recorded which). The rearrangement links TRBV20-1 to TRBJ1-5; 7 bases align to TRBD1. DNA for the CDR3: TGCAGTGCCACCCCGGGGGACAGACGCAATCAGCCCCAGCATTTT. Translation: CSATPGDRRNQPQHF.